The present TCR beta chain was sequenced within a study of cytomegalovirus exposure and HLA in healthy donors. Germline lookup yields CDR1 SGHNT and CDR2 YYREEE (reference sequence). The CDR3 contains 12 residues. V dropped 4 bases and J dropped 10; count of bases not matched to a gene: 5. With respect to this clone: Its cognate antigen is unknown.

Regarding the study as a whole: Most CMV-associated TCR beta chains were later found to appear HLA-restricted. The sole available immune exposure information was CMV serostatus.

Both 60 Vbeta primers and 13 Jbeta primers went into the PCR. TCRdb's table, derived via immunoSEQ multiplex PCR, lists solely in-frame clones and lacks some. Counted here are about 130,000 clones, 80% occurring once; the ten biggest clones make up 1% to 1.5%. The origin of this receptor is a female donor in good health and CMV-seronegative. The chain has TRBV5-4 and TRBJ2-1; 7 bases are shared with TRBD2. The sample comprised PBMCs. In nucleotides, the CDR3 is TGTGCCAGCAGCCTGGATAGCGGGGAGCAGTTCTTC. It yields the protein CASSLDSGEQFF.